This T cell receptor beta chain was obtained from a study of blood T cell repertoires in COVID-19. Looking at the study overall: The analysed material was cDNA or gDNA that came from T cells, B-cell-depleted T cells, or PBMCs.

The protocol was immunoSEQ multiplex PCR, while the TCRdb copy is restricted to in-frame clones and leaves out a portion. The sample carries 210,000 or so clones, approximately 84% recorded once. This TCR was sampled from a man aged 45-65 years with acute or convalescent COVID-19. Sequenced input: peripheral blood.

The CDR3: CASRPGQGEAKNIQYF. CDR3 bases: TGTGCCAGCAGACCCGGACAGGGTGAGGCCAAAAACATTCAGTACTTC. The chain carries TRBV6-6 and TRBJ2-4; 8 bases align to TRBD1. This CDR3 has 16 amino acids. With 6 bases clipped from V and 1 base from J, the junction kept 8 bases outside the gene matches. The germline gives CDR1 MNHNY, CDR2 SVGAGI (reference sequence).